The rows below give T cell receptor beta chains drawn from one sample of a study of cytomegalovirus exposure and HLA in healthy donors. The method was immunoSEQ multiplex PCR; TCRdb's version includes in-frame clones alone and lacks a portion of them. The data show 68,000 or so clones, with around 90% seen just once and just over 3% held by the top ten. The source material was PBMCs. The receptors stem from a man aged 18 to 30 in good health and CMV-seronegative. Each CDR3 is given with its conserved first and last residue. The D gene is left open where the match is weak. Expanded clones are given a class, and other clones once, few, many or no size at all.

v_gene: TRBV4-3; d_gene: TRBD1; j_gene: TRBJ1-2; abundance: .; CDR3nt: TGCGCCAGCAGCCGCCGGAGGACAGGGGGGAACTATGGCTACACCTTC; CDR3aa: CASSRRRTGGNYGYTF
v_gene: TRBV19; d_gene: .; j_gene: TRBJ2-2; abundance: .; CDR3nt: TGTGCCACCCATAGAGGGGGACCCACCGGGGAGCTGTTTTTT; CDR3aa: CATHRGGPTGELFF
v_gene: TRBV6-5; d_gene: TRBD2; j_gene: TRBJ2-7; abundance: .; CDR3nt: TGTGCCAGCAGTGACTTGGGACTAGCGGGATCCGAGCAGTACTTC; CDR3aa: CASSDLGLAGSEQYF
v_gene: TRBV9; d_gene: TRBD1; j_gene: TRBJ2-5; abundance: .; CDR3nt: TGTGCCAGCAGTGGAAGGACAGGGGGGCTCCAAGAGACCCAGTACTTC; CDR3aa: CASSGRTGGLQETQYF
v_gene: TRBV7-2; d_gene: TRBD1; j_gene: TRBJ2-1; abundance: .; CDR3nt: TGTGCCAGCAGATACTCCCAGGGGGCACTGGATGAGCAGTTCTTC; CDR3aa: CASRYSQGALDEQFF
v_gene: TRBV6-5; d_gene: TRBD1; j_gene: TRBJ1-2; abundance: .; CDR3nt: TGTGCCAGCAGCCAAGGACAGGGAATAAACTATGGCTACACCTTC; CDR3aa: CASSQGQGINYGYTF
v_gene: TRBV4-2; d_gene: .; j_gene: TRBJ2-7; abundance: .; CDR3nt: TGTGCCAGCAGCCAAGAAACTAGAGTTAACGAGCAGTACTTC; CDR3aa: CASSQETRVNEQYF
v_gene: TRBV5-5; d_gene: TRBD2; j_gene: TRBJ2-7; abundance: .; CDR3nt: TGTGCCAGCAGCTTGGTCAGGGAGGGATACGAGCAGTACTTC; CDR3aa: CASSLVREGYEQYF
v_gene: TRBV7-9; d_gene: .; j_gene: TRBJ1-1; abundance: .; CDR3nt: TGTGCCAGCACCAACGACAGGATATCGAACACTGAAGCTTTCTTT; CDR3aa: CASTNDRISNTEAFF
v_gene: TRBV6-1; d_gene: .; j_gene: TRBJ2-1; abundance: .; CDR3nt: TGTGCCAGCAGTGACAGGGTTTCAGCCTACAATGAGCAGTTCTTC; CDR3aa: CASSDRVSAYNEQFF
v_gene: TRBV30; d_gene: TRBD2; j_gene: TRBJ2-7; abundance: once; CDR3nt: TGTGCCCTACCGACTAGCGGGAGGGGTGGGACCTACGAGCAGTACTTC; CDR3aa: CALPTSGRGGTYEQYF
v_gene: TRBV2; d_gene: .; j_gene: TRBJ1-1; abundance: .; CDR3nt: TGTGCCATCGCTAACGGGGGGTACACTGAAGCTTTCTTT; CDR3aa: CAIANGGYTEAFF
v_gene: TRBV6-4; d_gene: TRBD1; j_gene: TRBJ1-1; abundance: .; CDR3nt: TGTGCCAGCAGGCAAAAAGGGGGCGAGGGCACTGAAGCTTTCTTT; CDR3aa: CASRQKGGEGTEAFF
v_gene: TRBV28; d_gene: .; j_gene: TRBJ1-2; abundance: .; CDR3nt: TGTGCCAGCAGTTTAACTTTTGGCTACACCTTC; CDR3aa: CASSLTFGYTF
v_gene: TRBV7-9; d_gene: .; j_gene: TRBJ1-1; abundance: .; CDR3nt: TGTGCCAGCAGCAGAGCCCGGGCTGAAGCTTTCTTT; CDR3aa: CASSRARAEAFF
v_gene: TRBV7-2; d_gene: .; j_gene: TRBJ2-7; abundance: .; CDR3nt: TGTGCCAGCAGCTCGATGGACACCCCATGGCCCGAGCAGTACTTC; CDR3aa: CASSSMDTPWPEQYF
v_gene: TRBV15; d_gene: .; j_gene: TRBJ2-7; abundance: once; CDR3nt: TGTGCCACCAGCAGAGCACAGGTGGGGTACGAGCAGTACTTC; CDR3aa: CATSRAQVGYEQYF
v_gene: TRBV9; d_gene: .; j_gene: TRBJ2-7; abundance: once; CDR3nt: TGTGCCAGCAGCGTTCGGCCTAGCACATCCTACGAGCAGTACTTC; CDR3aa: CASSVRPSTSYEQYF
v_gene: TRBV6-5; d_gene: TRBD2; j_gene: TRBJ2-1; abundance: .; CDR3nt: TGTGCCAGCAGTATGACTAGCGGGATATACAATGAGCAGTTCTTC; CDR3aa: CASSMTSGIYNEQFF
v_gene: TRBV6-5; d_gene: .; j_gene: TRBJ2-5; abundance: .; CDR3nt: TGTGCCAGCAGTTACTGGGACACAGGGGAGACCCAGTACTTC; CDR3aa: CASSYWDTGETQYF
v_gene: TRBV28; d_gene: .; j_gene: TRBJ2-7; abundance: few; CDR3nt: TGTGCCAGCAGTTCGGGCTCCTACGAGCAGTACTTC; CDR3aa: CASSSGSYEQYF
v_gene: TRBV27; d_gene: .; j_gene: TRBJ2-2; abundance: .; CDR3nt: TGTGCCAGCAGTTACGGACTTTCGATCGGGGAGCTGTTTTTT; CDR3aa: CASSYGLSIGELFF
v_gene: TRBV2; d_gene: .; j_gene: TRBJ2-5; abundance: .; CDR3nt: TGTGCCAGCAGCGGGAGAGCAGAGACCCAGTACTTC; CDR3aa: CASSGRAETQYF
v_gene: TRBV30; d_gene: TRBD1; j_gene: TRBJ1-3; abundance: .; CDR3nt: TGTGCCTTAGACAGGGGCAAAGGAAACACCATATATTTT; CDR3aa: CALDRGKGNTIYF
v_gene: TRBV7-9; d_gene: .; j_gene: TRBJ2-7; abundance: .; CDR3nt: TGTGCCAGCCTCTCTTTCCAGGAGCAGTACTTC; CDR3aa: CASLSFQEQYF
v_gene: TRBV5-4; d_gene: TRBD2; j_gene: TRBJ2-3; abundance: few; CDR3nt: TGTGCCAGCAGCTTGGGACTAGCGGGAGTATCGGATACGCAGTATTTT; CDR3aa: CASSLGLAGVSDTQYF
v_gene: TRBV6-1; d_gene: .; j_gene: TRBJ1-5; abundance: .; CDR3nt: TGTGCCAGCACCAGGACAGTTAATCAGCCCCAGCATTTT; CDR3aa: CASTRTVNQPQHF
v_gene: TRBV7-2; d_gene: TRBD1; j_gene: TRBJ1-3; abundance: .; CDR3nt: TGTGCCAGCAGCCCCAGGGGGTCCTCTGGAAACACCATATATTTT; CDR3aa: CASSPRGSSGNTIYF
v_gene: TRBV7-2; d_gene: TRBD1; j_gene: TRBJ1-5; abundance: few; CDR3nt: TGTGCCAGCAACCCGACAGGGAATAGCAATCAGCCCCAGCATTTT; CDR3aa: CASNPTGNSNQPQHF
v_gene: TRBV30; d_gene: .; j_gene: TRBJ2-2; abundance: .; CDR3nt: TGTGCCTGGAGTGTCTACGCGAGGACAGCGAACACCGGGGAGCTGTTTTTT; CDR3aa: CAWSVYARTANTGELFF
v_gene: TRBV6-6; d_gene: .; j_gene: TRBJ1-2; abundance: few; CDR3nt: TGTGCCAGCAGTTACTCAGTAAGAGAGGTTTATGGCTACACCTTC; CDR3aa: CASSYSVREVYGYTF
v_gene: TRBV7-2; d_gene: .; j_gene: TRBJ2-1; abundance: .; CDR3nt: TGTGCCAGCAGCCTCGACCGGTCGGGAGAAAGGATCTTC; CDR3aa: CASSLDRSGERIF
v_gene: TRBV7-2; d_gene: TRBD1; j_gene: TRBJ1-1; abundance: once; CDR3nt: TGTGCCAGCAGCTTAGATCGGGACAGTGAAGCTTTCTTT; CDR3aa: CASSLDRDSEAFF
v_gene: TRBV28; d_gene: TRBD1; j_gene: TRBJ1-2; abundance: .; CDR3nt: TGTGCCAGCAGACGCCCGGGACAGGGTGTGGGGCACTATGGCTACACCTTC; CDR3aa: CASRRPGQGVGHYGYTF
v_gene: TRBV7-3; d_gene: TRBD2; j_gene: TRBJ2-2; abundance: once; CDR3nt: TGTGCCAGCAGCTTTGTGGTGGCGGGAGGGCCTGACGGGGAGCTGTTTTTT; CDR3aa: CASSFVVAGGPDGELFF
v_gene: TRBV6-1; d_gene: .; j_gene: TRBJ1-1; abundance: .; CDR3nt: TGTGCCAGCAGAAATTCGGCCTCTAGGGAAGCTTTCTTT; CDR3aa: CASRNSASREAFF
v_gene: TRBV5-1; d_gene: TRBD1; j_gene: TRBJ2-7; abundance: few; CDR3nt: TGCGCCAGCAGCTTGTTTCAGGGGGCGGGTAGCGACGAGCAGTACTTC; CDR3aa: CASSLFQGAGSDEQYF
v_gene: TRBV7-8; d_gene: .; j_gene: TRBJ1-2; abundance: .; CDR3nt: TGTGCCAGCAGCTTATTCCAGGGGAGCATCGGAGATGGCTACACCTTC; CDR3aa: CASSLFQGSIGDGYTF
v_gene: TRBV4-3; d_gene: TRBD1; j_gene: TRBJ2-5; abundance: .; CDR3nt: TGCGCCAGCAGCCAAGCCCAGGGGGTAGGAGAGACCCAGTACTTC; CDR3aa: CASSQAQGVGETQYF
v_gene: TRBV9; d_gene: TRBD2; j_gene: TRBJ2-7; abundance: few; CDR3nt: TGTGCCAGCAGCGAGGGGCTAGCGGGCTACGAGCAGTACTTC; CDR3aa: CASSEGLAGYEQYF
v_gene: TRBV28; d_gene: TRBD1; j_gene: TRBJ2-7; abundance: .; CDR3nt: TGTGCCAGCAATAAACAAAGCAGGGGGCGCCGAGAGCAGTACTTC; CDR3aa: CASNKQSRGRREQYF
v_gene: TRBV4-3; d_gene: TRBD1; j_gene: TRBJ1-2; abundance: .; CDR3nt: TGCGCCAGCAGCCAAGATTCCCTAGGACAGGGGTACGGCTACACCTTC; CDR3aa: CASSQDSLGQGYGYTF
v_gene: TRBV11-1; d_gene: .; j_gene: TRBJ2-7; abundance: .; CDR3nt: TGTGCCAGCAGCTTAGGGTTTAGCTCCTACGAGCAGTACTTC; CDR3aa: CASSLGFSSYEQYF